The 27 T cell receptor beta chains reported below all come from one sample, sequenced in a study of CD8+CD57+ T cells in acquired aplastic anemia. Profiling of TCR beta VDJ combinations and CDR3 sequences used genomic DNA as template. MiXCR was run by TCRdb on the reads, yielding one entry per CDR3 protein. The table has under 75,000 distinct CDR3 sequences, approximately 50% seen once. Specimen: sorted CD4+, CD8+, or CD8+CD57+ T cells (not recorded which) from PBMCs. The receptor source for this set is a human donor in good health, serving as a control.

The V and J genes are TRBV7-9 and TRBJ2-5, with 8 bases that match TRBD1. Trimming took 5 bases from V and 1 from J; bases not matched to a gene: 6. Germline V gene data show CDR1 as SEHNR and CDR2 as FQNEAQ (reference sequence). CDR3 size: 15 residues. CDR3 sequence reads: CASSGDRGSQETQYF. As DNA, the CDR3 is TGTGCCAGCAGCGGAGACAGGGGAAGCCAAGAGACCCAGTACTTC.

A remark on this clonotype: This clone may be a read error of a much larger clone one base away. This sequence joins TRBV12-3 or TRBV12-4 and TRBJ1-1; D is perhaps TRBD1 (5 bases). The V gene lost 2 bases and the J gene lost 3 bases, with 13 bases spanning the gap. This CDR3 is 15 amino acids long. The CDR3 nucleotides read TGTGCCAGCAGTTTACTCGTGGGAGGGGACACTGAAGCTTTCTTT. Its translation: CASSLLVGGDTEAFF.

J is TRBJ2-7 and V is TRBV20-1; D is undetermined. Germline V gene sequence: CDR1 DFQATT, CDR2 SNEGSKA (reference sequence). V was trimmed by 0 bases and J by 6 bases, leaving 12 bases between them. The CDR3 runs to 13 residues. In DNA form, the CDR3 reads TGCAGTGCTAGAGAAGCCAGGAATGGCGAGCAGTACTTC. Protein: CSAREARNGEQYF.

Only one count was recorded for this clonotype. The V and J genes are TRBV2 and TRBJ1-1; a possible D gene is TRBD1 (5 bases). This CDR3 has 13 residues. Germline V gives CDR1 SNHLY, CDR2 FYNNEI. V was clipped by 5 bases and J by 1 base, with 8 bases between them. Written as DNA, the CDR3 is TGTGCCAGCAGTACCCAGGGGAACACTGAAGCTTTCTTT. Residues: CASSTQGNTEAFF.

This clonotype was recorded at least ten times. V is TRBV5-1 and J is TRBJ2-7; possibly TRBD1 for D (6 bases). V gave up 2 bases and J gave up 7 bases, with 28 bases separating them. This CDR3 is 18 amino acids long. Germline lookup yields CDR1 SGHRS and CDR2 YFSETQ. CDR3: CASSLGQFRTYLYGEQYF. Written as DNA, the CDR3 is TGCGCCAGCAGCTTAGGACAGTTTCGAACATATCTTTATGGGGAGCAGTACTTC.

V and J are TRBV9 and TRBJ2-7, with D possibly being TRBD1 (6 bases). Trimming cost V 0 bases and J 3 bases, with 10 bases left between them. Germline assignment: CDR1 SGDLS and CDR2 YYNGEE. The CDR3 extends over 14 amino acids. CDR3 sequence reads: CASSVGGQFYEQYF. Written as DNA, the CDR3 is TGTGCCAGCAGCGTAGGGGGGCAGTTCTACGAGCAGTACTTC.

There are many counts of this clonotype. This rearrangement joins TRBV10-1 to TRBJ2-3, with D possibly called TRBD1 or TRBD2 (6 bases each). Trimming removed 5 bases at V and 4 bases at J, with 25 bases between. Germline V gene lookup returns CDR1 WNHNN and CDR2 SYGVQD (reference sequence). The CDR3 loop spans 18 amino acids. CDR3 sequence (DNA): TGCGCCAGCAGTCCTAGGGAGGTACAGGGCTCAATCCCAGATACGCAGTATTTT. Translated: CASSPREVQGSIPDTQYF.

This clonotype rates as medium-sized (0.01 to 0.1%). The rearrangement links TRBV7-8 to TRBJ2-7; D remains ambiguous. Between the trimmed V and J ends, which lost 5 bases and 13 bases, there was a span of 15 bases. The CDR3 is 11 residues long. Germline values: CDR1 SGHVS, CDR2 FQNEAQ. CDR3: CASSQDTDRYF. In DNA form, the CDR3 reads TGTGCCAGCAGCCAAGACACTGATAGATACTTC.

CDR3 sequence (DNA): TGCAGCGTTGATGGGGACAGGGGGGACGAGCAGTACTTC. Its translation is CSVDGDRGDEQYF. The rearrangement links TRBV29-1 to TRBJ2-7, with TRBD1 matching 11 bases. This CDR3 is 13 amino acids long. V lost 3 bases, J lost 5 bases, and 3 bases stayed unmatched. CDR1 SQVTM and CDR2 ANQGSEA come from the germline V gene.

V and J are TRBV20-1 and TRBJ1-2, with a possible D match to TRBD1 (5 bases). V lost 5 bases to trimming and J lost 2 bases, with 9 bases between them. Germline lookup yields CDR1 DFQATT and CDR2 SNEGSKA (reference sequence). The length of the CDR3 is 12 residues. CDR3 sequence: CSASGPNYGYTF. DNA of the CDR3: TGCAGTGCTTCAGGGCCGAACTATGGCTACACCTTC.

This clonotype has a count of ten or more. The chain is built from TRBV20-1 and TRBJ1-5; 10 nucleotides match TRBD1. The V gene's germline CDR1 is DFQATT and CDR2 SNEGSKA (reference sequence). This CDR3 is built from 18 residues. V was clipped by 0 bases and J by 2 bases; unmatched bases: 10. CDR3 residues: CSARDIGTGEVGNQPQHF. Here the CDR3 DNA reads TGCAGTGCTAGAGATATCGGGACAGGGGAGGTAGGCAATCAGCCCCAGCATTTT.

On this clonotype: A much larger clone is a single base away; this may be a read error. The V gene is TRBV9, the J gene TRBJ1-5; D remains unclear. The germline V gene encodes CDR1 SGDLS and CDR2 YYNGEE. This CDR3 contains 13 residues. The CDR3 sequence is CANSPDGDQPQHF. The DNA of the CDR3 is TGTGCCAACAGCCCCGATGGGGATCAGCCCCAGCATTTT. Full variable domain (remainder filled in from reference TRBV9 and TRBJ1-5): DSGVTQTPKHLITATGQRVTLRCSPRSGDLSVYWYQQSLDQGLQFLIQYYNGEERAKGNILERFSAQQFPDLHSELNLSSLELGDSALYFCANSPDGDQPQHFGDGTRLSIL.

This clonotype showed up many times. The V call is TRBV6-1, the J call TRBJ2-7, with no clear D. CDR1 and CDR2 from the germline V gene are MNHNS and SASEGT. The CDR3 is made up of 15 amino acids. Trimming stripped 7 bases from V and 2 bases from J, with 18 bases between. In nucleotides, the CDR3 is TGTGCCAGCAATTCTTGGGGTCAGAGAACCTACGAGCAGTACTTC. Translation: CASNSWGQRTYEQYF.

This clonotype was seen a few times. The chain is built from TRBV2 and TRBJ1-4, with D possibly TRBD1 on 5 matching bases. The V gene's germline CDR1 is SNHLY and CDR2 FYNNEI. The V end was cut by 6 bases, the J end by 2 bases, with 13 bases between. CDR3 length: 15 residues. CDR3 coding DNA: TGTGCCAGCAGCCAGGCGGGGCGGACTAATGAAAAACTGTTTTTT. This encodes CASSQAGRTNEKLFF. The variable domain in full, completed from reference TRBV2 and TRBJ1-4, reads EPEVTQTPSHQVTQMGQEVILRCVPISNHLYFYWYRQILGQKVEFLVSFYNNEISEKSEIFDDQFSVERPDGSNFTLKIRSTKLEDSAMYFCASSQAGRTNEKLFFGSGTQLSVL.

This clonotype was picked up a small number of times. The chain employs TRBV12-3 or TRBV12-4 and TRBJ1-2, with TRBD1 matching 9 bases. This CDR3 is 17 amino acids long. Trimming took 5 bases from V and 0 from J; bases not matched to a gene: 10. DNA of the CDR3: TGTGCCAGCAGTAACCGGGACAGGGCCATACCTAACTATGGCTACACCTTC. Translated: CASSNRDRAIPNYGYTF.

This clonotype was seen only a few times. A much larger clone lies a single base off, so this may be a read error. The chain combines TRBV11-2 with TRBJ2-1; 7 positions match TRBD2. Germline assignment: CDR1 SGHAT and CDR2 FQNNGV. The CDR3 is 16 residues long. V was pared by 10 bases and J by 3 bases, with 15 bases of the junction left unmatched. The CDR3 DNA reads TGTGCCATCAGTAGTGGCGGGAGTAGTCACTACAATGAGCAGTTCTTC. It codes for CAISSGGSSHYNEQFF. Variable domain in full (rest from reference TRBV11-2 and TRBJ2-1): EAGVAQSPRYKIIEKRQSVAFWCNPISGHATLYWYQQILGQGPKLLIQFQNNGVVDDSQLPKDRFSAERLKGVDSTLKIQPAKLEDSAVYLCAISSGGSSHYNEQFFGPGTRLTVL.

Relative to its sample, this clonotype is medium-sized. The chain links TRBV10-1 to TRBJ2-7; maybe TRBD1 (6 bases). The CDR3 loop spans 14 amino acids. V lost 2 bases and J 3 bases, leaving 11 bases between the germline ends. Germline assignment: CDR1 WNHNN and CDR2 SYGVQD (reference sequence). The CDR3 is CASSEGAGDYEQYF. The CDR3 DNA reads as TGCGCCAGCAGTGAGGGTGCAGGGGACTACGAGCAGTACTTC.

This clonotype was seen ten or more times. This chain joins TRBV12-3 or TRBV12-4 and TRBJ2-1; possible D gene TRBD1, 5 bases. Trimming stripped 6 bases from V and 1 base from J, with 16 bases between. The CDR3 is 16 amino acids. CDR3 region: CASRRQGTISYNEQFF. CDR3 in DNA: TGTGCCAGCAGGCGCCAGGGTACAATATCCTACAATGAGCAGTTCTTC.

CDR3 sequence (DNA): TGCAGTGCCACCACCTTCCGACGCGACGAGCAGTACTTC. Residues: CSATTFRRDEQYF. The chain couples TRBV20-1 to TRBJ2-7; D uncertain. The V end was cut by 6 bases, the J end by 5 bases, with 17 bases between. Germline V gene lookup returns CDR1 DFQATT and CDR2 SNEGSKA (reference sequence). CDR3 length: 13 residues.

The rearrangement links TRBV7-2 to TRBJ2-7, with a possible D match to TRBD2 (6 bases). CDR1 is SGHTA and CDR2 is FQGNSA in the germline V gene. V lost 3 bases and J lost 11, with 17 bases in between. This CDR3 has 13 amino acids. In nucleotides, the CDR3 is TGTGCCAGCAGCTTTTTAGCTCGCGGGGTCGAGTACTTC. It yields the protein CASSFLARGVEYF. Using reference TRBV7-2 and TRBJ2-7 for the parts outside the CDR3, the full variable domain is GAGVSQSPSNKVTEKGKDVELRCDPISGHTALYWYRQSLGQGLEFLIYFQGNSAPDKSGLPSDRFSAERTGGSVSTLTIQRTQQEDSAVYLCASSFLARGVEYFGPGTRLTVT.

This clonotype was picked up many times. This chain links TRBV9 with TRBJ1-2; 7 bases are shared with TRBD1. The CDR3 spans 15 residues. The V gene's germline CDR1 is SGDLS and CDR2 YYNGEE. J gave up 8 bases and V 3 bases, and 13 bases lay outside the gene matches. The CDR3 spells CASSGSGTAWEGYTF. CDR3 bases: TGTGCCAGCAGCGGATCCGGGACAGCCTGGGAAGGCTACACCTTC.

V and J are TRBV25-1 and TRBJ2-7; TRBD1 matches at 11 bases. The CDR3 runs 15 residues. Germline lookup yields CDR1 MGHDK and CDR2 SYGVNS. V was clipped by 1 base and J by 6 bases; unmatched bases: 5. CDR3 loop: CASSESFGTGGEQYF. CDR3 in DNA: TGTGCCAGCAGTGAATCTTTTGGGACAGGGGGCGAGCAGTACTTC.

V is TRBV11-1 and J is TRBJ1-2, with D possibly TRBD1 on 6 matching bases. V was shortened by 6 bases and J by 2 bases, with 22 bases between the two germline ends. Germline V gene sequence: CDR1 SGHAT, CDR2 FQDESV (reference sequence). This CDR3 spans 17 amino acids. CDR3 loop: CASRARSGARANYGYTF. CDR3 sequence (DNA): TGTGCCAGCAGGGCGAGGTCGGGGGCACGTGCCAACTATGGCTACACCTTC. Together with reference TRBV11-1 and TRBJ1-2, the CDR3 gives the full variable domain: EAEVAQSPRYKITEKSQAVAFWCDPISGHATLYWYRQILGQGPELLVQFQDESVVDDSQLPKDRFSAERLKGVDSTLKIQPAELGDSAMYLCASRARSGARANYGYTFGSGTRLTVV.

A few counts support this clonotype. Without the conserved terminal phenylalanine or tryptophan, this CDR3 likely stems from a read error. This chain links TRBV2 with TRBJ2-7, with D possibly called TRBD1 or TRBD2 (5 bases each). Germline values: CDR1 SNHLY, CDR2 FYNNEI. Trimming took off 11 bases at V and 1 base at J, with 15 bases between the two ends. The length of the CDR3 is 13 residues. CDR3 in DNA: TGTGCCTGCATAGAGGGACGGTCCTACGAGCAGTACATC. It translates to CACIEGRSYEQYI.

This clonotype was detected many times. J is TRBJ2-5 and V is TRBV5-1, with D uncertain. The V and J ends lost 7 bases and 1 base respectively, with 17 bases between them. The germline gives CDR1 SGHRS, CDR2 YFSETQ. The CDR3 extends over 15 amino acids. The chain's CDR3 is CASRITDEFQETQYF. CDR3 bases: TGCGCCAGCCGTATAACAGATGAATTCCAAGAGACCCAGTACTTC.

This clonotype was counted at least ten times. The rearrangement uses TRBV7-9 and TRBJ2-1; 10 positions match TRBD2. V gave up 3 bases and J gave up 5 bases; unmatched junction bases: 4. CDR1 and CDR2 from the germline V gene are SEHNR and FQNEAQ (reference sequence). This CDR3 comprises 15 residues. CDR3 residues: CASSFSGRMDNEQFF. CDR3 sequence (DNA): TGTGCCAGCAGCTTTAGCGGGAGGATGGACAATGAGCAGTTCTTC.

The chain combines TRBV5-1 with TRBJ2-7; 9 nucleotides line up with TRBD1. The V gene's germline CDR1 is SGHRS and CDR2 YFSETQ. The CDR3 spans 13 residues. V lost 4 bases, J lost 3 bases, and 2 bases stayed unmatched. CDR3: CASSTGQGYEQYF. The DNA for the CDR3 is TGCGCCAGCAGCACGGGACAGGGCTACGAGCAGTACTTC. Supplemented by reference TRBV5-1 and TRBJ2-7, the full variable domain reads KAGVTQTPRYLIKTRGQQVTLSCSPISGHRSVSWYQQTPGQGLQFLFEYFSETQRNKGNFPGRFSGRQFSNSRSEMNVSTLELGDSALYLCASSTGQGYEQYFGPGTRLTVT.